These T cell receptor beta chains were read from a single sample in a study of cytomegalovirus exposure and HLA in healthy donors. TCRdb's table, derived via immunoSEQ multiplex PCR, lists solely in-frame clones and lacks some. This table holds under 150,000 clones, 80% found once. Sample: PBMCs. The receptors originated from a human donor in good health. Both conserved end residues are part of each CDR3. The D gene is left open where the match is weak. The size entry is marked missing in some rows and otherwise reads once, few, many or a size class.

d_call	v_call	cdr3_length	clone_size	j_call	cdr3_aa	cdr3_nt
-	TRBV9	15	-	TRBJ1-6	CASSVGPDYNSPLHF	TGTGCCAGCAGCGTAGGGCCAGACTATAATTCACCCCTCCACTTT
-	TRBV2	15	-	TRBJ2-7	CASRVTGPPMGEQYF	TGTGCCAGCAGGGTTACAGGCCCCCCCATGGGGGAGCAGTACTTC
-	TRBV10-3	13	-	TRBJ1-2	CAISALGRYGYTF	TGTGCCATCAGTGCCTTGGGCCGGTATGGCTACACCTTC
TRBD1	TRBV6-1	16	-	TRBJ1-1	CASSELGQVRNTEAFF	TGTGCCAGCAGTGAATTAGGACAGGTTAGGAACACTGAAGCTTTCTTT
TRBD2	TRBV5-8	13	-	TRBJ2-7	CASSPGLPSEQYF	TGTGCCAGCAGCCCGGGACTACCTTCCGAGCAGTACTTC
-	TRBV5-4	14	once	TRBJ2-5	CASSLGREEMTQYF	TGTGCCAGCAGCTTGGGTAGAGAAGAGATGACCCAGTACTTC
TRBD1	TRBV27	16	-	TRBJ2-7	CASSPGQGASSYEQYF	TGTGCCAGCAGCCCGGGACAGGGGGCGAGTTCCTACGAGCAGTACTTC
-	TRBV21-1	17	-	TRBJ2-7	CASSKGRKGATPYEQYF	TGTGCCAGCAGCAAAGGGAGGAAGGGGGCTACCCCCTACGAGCAGTACTTC
-	TRBV5-1	13	-	TRBJ2-3	CASSLIPTDTQYF	TGCGCCAGCAGCTTGATCCCGACAGATACGCAGTATTTT
TRBD1	TRBV18	13	-	TRBJ2-7	CASSPGQDYEQYF	TGTGCCAGCTCACCGGGACAGGACTACGAGCAGTACTTC
-	TRBV4-1	14	-	TRBJ2-1	CASSWSGVNNEQFF	TGCGCCAGCAGCTGGTCCGGGGTCAACAATGAGCAGTTCTTC
-	TRBV6-6	12	-	TRBJ2-7	CASSDSGIEQYF	TGTGCCAGCAGCGACTCGGGGATCGAGCAGTACTTC
-	TRBV28	14	-	TRBJ2-7	CATTGAVNSYEQYF	TGTGCCACGACTGGGGCGGTCAACTCCTACGAGCAGTACTTC
-	TRBV19	15	few	TRBJ1-2	CASSIGTDHPYGYTF	TGTGCCAGTAGTATAGGGACAGACCATCCATATGGCTACACCTTC
TRBD1	TRBV11-2	16	-	TRBJ1-1	CASSFLPGQGETEAFF	TGTGCCAGCAGCTTTCTCCCGGGACAGGGAGAAACTGAAGCTTTCTTT
-	TRBV11-2	12	-	TRBJ2-1	CASSLVLAVQFF	TGTGCCAGCAGCTTAGTACTAGCAGTGCAGTTCTTC
TRBD1	TRBV2	15	once	TRBJ1-5	CASMGQGLSGQPQHF	TGTGCCAGCATGGGACAGGGATTGAGCGGGCAGCCCCAGCATTTT
TRBD2	TRBV2	13	-	TRBJ2-7	CALRGVHSYEQYF	TGTGCCCTTCGGGGGGTCCACTCCTACGAGCAGTACTTC
-	TRBV5-1	13	-	TRBJ2-7	CASGSGDLYEQYF	TGCGCCAGCGGTTCAGGGGACCTCTACGAGCAGTACTTC
-	TRBV6-1	12	few	TRBJ1-1	CASSRVETEAFF	TGTGCCAGCAGCAGGGTAGAGACTGAAGCTTTCTTT
TRBD2	TRBV19	14	-	TRBJ2-3	CASSLGTSADTQYF	TGTGCCAGTAGTCTAGGGACTAGCGCAGATACGCAGTATTTT
-	TRBV18	12	-	TRBJ1-6	CASSVDASPLHF	TGTGCCAGCTCTGTAGATGCGTCACCCCTCCACTTT
-	TRBV5-1	12	-	TRBJ2-3	CASSLDQDTQYF	TGCGCCAGCAGCTTGGATCAAGATACGCAGTATTTT
-	TRBV2	12	few	TRBJ1-1	CASSVVTYRSFF	TGTGCCAGCAGTGTAGTAACCTACCGTTCTTTCTTT
-	TRBV19	12	-	TRBJ2-1	CASSRNRVEQFF	TGTGCCAGTAGTAGAAACAGAGTTGAGCAGTTCTTC
-	TRBV9	13	-	TRBJ2-4	CASSATGLDIQYF	TGTGCCAGCAGCGCCACAGGGCTGGACATTCAGTACTTC
-	TRBV7-6	15	once	TRBJ2-2	CASSLGGSFTGELFF	TGTGCCAGCAGCTTAGGCGGGTCATTCACCGGGGAGCTGTTTTTT